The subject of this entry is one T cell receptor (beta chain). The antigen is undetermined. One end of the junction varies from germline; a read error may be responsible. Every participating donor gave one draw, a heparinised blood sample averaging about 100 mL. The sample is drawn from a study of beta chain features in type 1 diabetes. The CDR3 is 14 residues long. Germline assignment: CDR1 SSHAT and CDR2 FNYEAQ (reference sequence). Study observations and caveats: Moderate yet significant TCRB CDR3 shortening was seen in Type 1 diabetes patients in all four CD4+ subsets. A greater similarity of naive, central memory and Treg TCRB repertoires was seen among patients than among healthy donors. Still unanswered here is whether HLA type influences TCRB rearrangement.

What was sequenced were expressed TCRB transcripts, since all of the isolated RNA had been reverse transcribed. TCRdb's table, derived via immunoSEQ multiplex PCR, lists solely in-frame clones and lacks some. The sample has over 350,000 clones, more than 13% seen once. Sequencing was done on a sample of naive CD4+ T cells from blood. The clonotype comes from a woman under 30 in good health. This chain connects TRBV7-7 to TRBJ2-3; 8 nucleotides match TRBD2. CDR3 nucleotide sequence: TGTGCTAGCAGCCGGGGGGGAGGAGGAGATACGCAGTATTTT. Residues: CASSRGGGGDTQYF.